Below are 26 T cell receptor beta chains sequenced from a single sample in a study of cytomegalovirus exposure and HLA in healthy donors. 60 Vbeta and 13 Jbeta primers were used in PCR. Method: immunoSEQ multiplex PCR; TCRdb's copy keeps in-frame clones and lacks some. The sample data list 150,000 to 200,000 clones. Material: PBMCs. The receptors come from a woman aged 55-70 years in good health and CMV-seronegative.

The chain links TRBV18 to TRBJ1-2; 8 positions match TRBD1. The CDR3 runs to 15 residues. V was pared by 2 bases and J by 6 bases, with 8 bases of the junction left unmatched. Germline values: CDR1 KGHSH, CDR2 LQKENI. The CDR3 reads CASSPDRDRLNGYTF. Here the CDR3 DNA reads TGTGCCAGCTCACCAGACCGGGACAGGCTTAATGGCTACACCTTC.

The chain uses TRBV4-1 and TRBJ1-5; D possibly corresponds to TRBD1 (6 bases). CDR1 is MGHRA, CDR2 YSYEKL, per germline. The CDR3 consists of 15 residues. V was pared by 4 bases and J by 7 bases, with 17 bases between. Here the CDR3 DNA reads TGCGCCAGCAGCCCCCGGGCAACAGGGTGGCAGCCCCAGCATTTT. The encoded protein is CASSPRATGWQPQHF.

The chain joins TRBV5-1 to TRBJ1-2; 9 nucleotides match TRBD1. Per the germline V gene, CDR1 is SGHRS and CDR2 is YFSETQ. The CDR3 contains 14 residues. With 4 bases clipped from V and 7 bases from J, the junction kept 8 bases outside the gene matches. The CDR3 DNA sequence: TGCGCCAGCAGCCCAACGGGACAGGGAATTGGCTACACCTTC. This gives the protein CASSPTGQGIGYTF.

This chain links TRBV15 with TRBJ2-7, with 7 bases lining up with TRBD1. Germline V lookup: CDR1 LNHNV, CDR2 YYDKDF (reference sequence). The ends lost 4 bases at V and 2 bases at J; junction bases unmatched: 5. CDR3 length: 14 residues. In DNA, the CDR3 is TGTGCCACCAGCACGCCGACAGGGACCTACGAGCAGTACTTC. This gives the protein CATSTPTGTYEQYF.

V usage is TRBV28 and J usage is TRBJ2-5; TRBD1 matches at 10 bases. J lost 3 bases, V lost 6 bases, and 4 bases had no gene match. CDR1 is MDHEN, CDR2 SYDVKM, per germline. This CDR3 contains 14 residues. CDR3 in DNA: TGTGCCAGCAGAGAGACAGGGGGCGAAGAGACCCAGTACTTC. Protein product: CASRETGGEETQYF.

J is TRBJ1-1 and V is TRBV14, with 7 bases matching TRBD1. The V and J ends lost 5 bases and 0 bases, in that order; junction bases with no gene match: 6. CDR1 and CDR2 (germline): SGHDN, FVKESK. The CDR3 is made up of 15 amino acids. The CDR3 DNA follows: TGTGCCAGCAGCGTCTTGACAGGGATGAACACTGAAGCTTTCTTT. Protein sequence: CASSVLTGMNTEAFF.

The CDR3 sequence is CASSLGLVVQETQYF. The CDR3 DNA reads TGCGCCAGCAGCTTGGGACTAGTCGTACAAGAGACCCAGTACTTC. The chain couples TRBV5-1 to TRBJ2-5, with D possibly being TRBD2 (6 bases). CDR3 length: 15 amino acids. Trimming took off 0 bases at V and 2 bases at J, with 11 bases between the two ends. Germline V gene data show CDR1 as SGHRS and CDR2 as YFSETQ.

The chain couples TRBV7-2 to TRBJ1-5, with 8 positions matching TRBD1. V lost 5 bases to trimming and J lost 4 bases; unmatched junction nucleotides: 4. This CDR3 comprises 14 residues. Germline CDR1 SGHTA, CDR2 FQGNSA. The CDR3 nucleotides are TGTGCCAGCAGCCCGCGGACAGGGAATCAGCCCCAGCATTTT. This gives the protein CASSPRTGNQPQHF.

CDR3 amino acids: CASSTHYEQYF. For the CDR3, the DNA is TGTGCCAGCAGCACACATTACGAGCAGTACTTC. The rearrangement links TRBV6-5 to TRBJ2-7, with no clear D. V was pared by 6 bases and J by 4 bases, with 7 bases between. This CDR3 contains 11 residues. Germline assignment: CDR1 MNHEY and CDR2 SVGAGI.

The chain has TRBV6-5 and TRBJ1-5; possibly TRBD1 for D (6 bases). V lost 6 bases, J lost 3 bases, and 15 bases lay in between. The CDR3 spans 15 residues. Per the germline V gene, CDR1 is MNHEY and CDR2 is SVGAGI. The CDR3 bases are TGTGCCAGCAGACCAACAGGGCCACTCAATCAGCCCCAGCATTTT. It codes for CASRPTGPLNQPQHF.

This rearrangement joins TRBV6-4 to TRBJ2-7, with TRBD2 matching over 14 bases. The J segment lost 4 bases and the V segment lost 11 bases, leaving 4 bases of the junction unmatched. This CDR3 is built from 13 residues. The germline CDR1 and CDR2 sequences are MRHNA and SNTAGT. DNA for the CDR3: TGTGCCCGCGGGACTAGCGGGAGTTACGAGCAGTACTTC. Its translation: CARGTSGSYEQYF.

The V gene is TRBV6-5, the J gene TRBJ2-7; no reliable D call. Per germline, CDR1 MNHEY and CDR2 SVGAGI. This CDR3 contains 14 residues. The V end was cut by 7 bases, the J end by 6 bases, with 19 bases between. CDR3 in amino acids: CASISNPATGEQYF. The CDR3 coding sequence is TGTGCCAGCATCTCTAATCCCGCTACTGGCGAGCAGTACTTC.

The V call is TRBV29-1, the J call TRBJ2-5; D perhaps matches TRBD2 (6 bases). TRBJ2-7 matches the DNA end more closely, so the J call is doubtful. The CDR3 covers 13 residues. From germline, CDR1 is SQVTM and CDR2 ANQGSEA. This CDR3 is CSVGGGLMDEQYF. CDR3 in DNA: TGCAGCGTTGGTGGGGGACTCATGGACGAGCAGTACTTC.

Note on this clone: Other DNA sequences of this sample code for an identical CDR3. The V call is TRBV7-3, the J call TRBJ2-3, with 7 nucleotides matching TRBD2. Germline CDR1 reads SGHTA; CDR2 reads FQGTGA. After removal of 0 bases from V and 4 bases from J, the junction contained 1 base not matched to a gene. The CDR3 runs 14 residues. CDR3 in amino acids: CASSLTGGADTQYF. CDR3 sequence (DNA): TGTGCCAGCAGCTTAACGGGGGGGGCAGATACGCAGTATTTT.

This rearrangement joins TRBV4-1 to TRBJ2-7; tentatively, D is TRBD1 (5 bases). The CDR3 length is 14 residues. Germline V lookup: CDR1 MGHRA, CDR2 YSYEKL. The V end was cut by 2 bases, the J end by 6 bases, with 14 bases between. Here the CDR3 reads CASSQQGFRLEQYF. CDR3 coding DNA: TGCGCCAGCAGCCAACAGGGATTTCGGCTCGAGCAGTACTTC.

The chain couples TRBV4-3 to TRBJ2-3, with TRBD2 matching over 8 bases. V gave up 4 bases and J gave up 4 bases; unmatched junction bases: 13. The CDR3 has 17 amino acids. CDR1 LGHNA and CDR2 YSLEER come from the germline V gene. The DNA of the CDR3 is TGCGCCAGCAGCCGCCGAGGGGCGGGGGGTGGGGCAGATACGCAGTATTTT. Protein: CASSRRGAGGGADTQYF.

The CDR3 nucleotides are TGTGCCAGCAGCTTAGATGGAAGAGGGCCGTATGGCTACACCTTC. Its translation is CASSLDGRGPYGYTF. The chain uses TRBV11-2 and TRBJ1-2; D not resolved. Trimming removed 0 bases from V and 5 bases from J, with 13 bases in between. The CDR3 extends over 15 amino acids. Germline CDR1 reads SGHAT; CDR2 reads FQNNGV.

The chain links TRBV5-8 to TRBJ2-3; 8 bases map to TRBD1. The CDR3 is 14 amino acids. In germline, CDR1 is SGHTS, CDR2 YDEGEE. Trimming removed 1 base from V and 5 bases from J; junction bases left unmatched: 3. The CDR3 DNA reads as TGTGCCAGCAGCTTGCAGGGGGCGCGAGATACGCAGTATTTT. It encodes CASSLQGARDTQYF.

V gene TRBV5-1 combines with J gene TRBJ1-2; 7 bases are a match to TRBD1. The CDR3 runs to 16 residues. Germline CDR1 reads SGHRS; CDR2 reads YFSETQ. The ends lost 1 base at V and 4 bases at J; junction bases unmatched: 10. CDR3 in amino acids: CASSLSSPGGSYGYTF. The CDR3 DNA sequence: TGCGCCAGCAGCTTGAGTTCGCCAGGGGGAAGCTATGGCTACACCTTC.

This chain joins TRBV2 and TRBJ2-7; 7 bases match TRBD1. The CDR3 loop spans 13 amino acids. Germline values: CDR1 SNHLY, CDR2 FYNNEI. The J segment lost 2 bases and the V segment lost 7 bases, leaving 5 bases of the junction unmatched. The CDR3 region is CASMGQLTYEQYF. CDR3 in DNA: TGTGCCAGCATGGGACAGCTCACCTACGAGCAGTACTTC.

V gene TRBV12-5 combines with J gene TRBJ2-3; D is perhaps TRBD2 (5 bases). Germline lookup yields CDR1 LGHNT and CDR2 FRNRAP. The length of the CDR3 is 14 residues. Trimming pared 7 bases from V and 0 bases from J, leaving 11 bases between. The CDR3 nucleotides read TGTGCTAGTGTTTCCGGACTGAGCACAGATACGCAGTATTTT. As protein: CASVSGLSTDTQYF.

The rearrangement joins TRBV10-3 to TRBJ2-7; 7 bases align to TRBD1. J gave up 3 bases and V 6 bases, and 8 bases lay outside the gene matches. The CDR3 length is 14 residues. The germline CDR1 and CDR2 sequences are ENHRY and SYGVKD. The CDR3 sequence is CAIRFGQVGYEQYF. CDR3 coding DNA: TGTGCCATCAGGTTTGGACAGGTGGGCTACGAGCAGTACTTC.

Here the CDR3 reads CASSPRAPGGQPQHF. Written as DNA, the CDR3 is TGTGCCAGTAGTCCGAGGGCCCCAGGCGGACAGCCCCAGCATTTT. The rearrangement joins TRBV19 to TRBJ1-5; D is undetermined. CDR1 LNHDA and CDR2 SQIVND come from the germline V gene (reference sequence). With 5 bases removed from V and 7 bases from J, the gap between germline ends came to 18 bases. The CDR3 extends over 15 amino acids.

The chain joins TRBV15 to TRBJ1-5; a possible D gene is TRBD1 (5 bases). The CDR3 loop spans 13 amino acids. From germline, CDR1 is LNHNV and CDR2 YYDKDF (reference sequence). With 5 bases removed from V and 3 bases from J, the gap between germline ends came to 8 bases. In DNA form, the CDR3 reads TGTGCCACCAGCCCAGGGAACAATCAGCCCCAGCATTTT. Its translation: CATSPGNNQPQHF.

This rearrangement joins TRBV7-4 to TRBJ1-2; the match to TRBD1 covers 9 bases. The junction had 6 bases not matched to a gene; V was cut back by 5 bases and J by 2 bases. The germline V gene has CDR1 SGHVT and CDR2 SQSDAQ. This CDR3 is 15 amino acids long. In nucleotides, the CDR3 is TGTGCCAGCAGCATCCACAGGGGGCGGAACTATGGCTACACCTTC. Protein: CASSIHRGRNYGYTF.

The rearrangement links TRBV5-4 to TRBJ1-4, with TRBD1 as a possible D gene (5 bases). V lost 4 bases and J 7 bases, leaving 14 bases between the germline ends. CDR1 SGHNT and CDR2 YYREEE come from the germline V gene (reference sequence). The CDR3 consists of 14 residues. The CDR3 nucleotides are TGTGCCAGCAGCCAGCTGGGGGGGAGTGAAAAACTGTTTTTT. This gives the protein CASSQLGGSEKLFF.